The 24 T cell receptor beta chains presented below share a single source sample, sequenced in a study of blood T cells in healthy people across ages. Then a second PCR, running roughly 7 to 11 cycles, was carried out with a sample-barcoded 5' primer and a J-beta primer mix. TCRdb ran MiXCR on the 5' RACE reads and lists one entry per CDR3 protein. The sample holds around 800,000 distinct CDR3 sequences, around 24% seen once. These sequences were also reported in another study, on T cells of mothers and their children.

The specimen was blood. The origin of the receptors is a boy younger than 18 in good health.

This chain links TRBV7-6 with TRBJ2-7; D ambiguous. CDR1 and CDR2 from the germline V gene are SGHVS and FNYEAQ. CDR3 length equals 16 residues. V lost 2 bases to trimming and J lost 2 bases, with 16 bases between them. CDR3 amino acids: CASSLTARGPAYEQYF. The CDR3 coding sequence is TGTGCCAGCAGCTTAACTGCCCGAGGCCCTGCCTACGAGCAGTACTTC.

As for this clonotype: One end of the junction fails to match germline, which may point to a read error. The chain combines TRBV6-6 with TRBJ1-4; tentatively, D is TRBD1 (6 bases). The V gene's germline CDR1 is MNHNY and CDR2 SVGAGI (reference sequence). This CDR3 region has 14 residues. This CDR3 reads CASSYWGQYEKLFF. The CDR3, as DNA: TGTGCCAGCAGTTACTGGGGGCAGTATGAAAAACTCTTTTTT.

The chain recombines TRBV5-1 with TRBJ2-6, with D uncertain. The CDR3 length is 15 residues. V was shortened by 5 bases and J by 1 base, with 10 bases between the two germline ends. Per the germline V gene, CDR1 is SGHRS and CDR2 is YFSETQ. The CDR3 DNA reads as TGCGCCAGCAGGGTGGCGGCGTCTGGGGCCAACGTCCTGACTTTC. Translation: CASRVAASGANVLTF.

The rearrangement joins TRBV27 to TRBJ1-2; D perhaps matches TRBD1 (6 bases). Between the trimmed V and J ends, which lost 2 bases and 1 base, there was a span of 11 bases. Germline-derived CDR1 and CDR2 are MNHEY and SMNVEV (reference sequence). CDR3 length equals 15 residues. The CDR3 region is CASSLRQEVNYGYTF. The CDR3 nucleotides read TGTGCCAGCAGTTTACGACAGGAGGTTAACTATGGCTACACCTTC.

This rearrangement joins TRBV6-5 to TRBJ2-5; no clear D. The tail of the sequence fits TRBJ2-7 better, so the J call may be wrong. CDR3 length equals 15 residues. The germline V gene encodes CDR1 MNHEY and CDR2 SVGAGI. The CDR3, as DNA: TGTGCCAGCAGCATCTTTTCTGGTATTGGGTACGAGCAGTACTTC. It specifies CASSIFSGIGYEQYF.

Remarks on this clonotype: One end of the junction does not line up with germline, which may come from a read error. V usage is TRBV29-1 and J usage is TRBJ2-5; 7 nucleotides match TRBD1. CDR1 and CDR2 from the germline V gene are SQVTM and ANQGSEA. The CDR3 runs 14 residues. The CDR3 DNA reads as TGCAGCGTTGGGAGCTCCGGGACAGAAGAGACCCAATACTTC. It translates to CSVGSSGTEETQYF.

Only a few counts were recorded for this clonotype. The rearrangement links TRBV25-1 to TRBJ2-5; TRBD2 matches at 9 bases. Germline CDR1 MGHDK, CDR2 SYGVNS. V lost 6 bases to trimming and J lost 1 base; unmatched junction nucleotides: 3. The CDR3 consists of 14 residues. CDR3 sequence: CASRKAGGQETQYF. The CDR3 DNA sequence: TGTGCCAGCAGAAAAGCGGGGGGCCAAGAGACCCAGTACTTC.

V gene TRBV5-1 combines with J gene TRBJ2-3, with 9 bases identical to TRBD2. The CDR3 spans 16 residues. The trim removed 7 bases at V and 2 bases at J, leaving 11 bases unmatched. Germline CDR1 and CDR2: SGHRS and YFSETQ. Here the CDR3 reads CASSRRLAGTTDTQYF. The CDR3 nucleotides read TGCGCCAGCTCCAGGAGGCTAGCGGGGACCACAGATACGCAGTATTTT. Supplemented by reference TRBV5-1 and TRBJ2-3, the full variable domain reads KAGVTQTPRYLIKTRGQQVTLSCSPISGHRSVSWYQQTPGQGLQFLFEYFSETQRNKGNFPGRFSGRQFSNSRSEMNVSTLELGDSALYLCASSRRLAGTTDTQYFGPGTRLTVL.

Points on this clonotype: A read error is possible here, since a much larger clone lies one base away. The V call is TRBV3-1, the J call TRBJ2-5; D may be TRBD2 (6 bases). The J call may be wrong; the DNA end is better matched by TRBJ2-1. The CDR3 runs to 14 residues. Germline loops: CDR1 LGHDT, CDR2 YNNKEL (reference sequence). The CDR3 nucleotides are TGTGCCAGCAGCCGAGTGGAGGGGAACAATGAGCAGTTCTTC. It translates to CASSRVEGNNEQFF.

This rearrangement joins TRBV5-1 to TRBJ1-2, with 7 bases identical to TRBD1. V lost 2 bases to trimming and J lost 4 bases; unmatched junction nucleotides: 2. The CDR3 sequence is 13 residues long. Germline V gene data show CDR1 as SGHRS and CDR2 as YFSETQ. CDR3 in amino acids: CASSFWTGYGYTF. As DNA, the CDR3 is TGCGCCAGCAGCTTCTGGACAGGCTATGGCTACACCTTC. The full variable domain, with the rest looked up from reference TRBV5-1 and TRBJ1-2, is KAGVTQTPRYLIKTRGQQVTLSCSPISGHRSVSWYQQTPGQGLQFLFEYFSETQRNKGNFPGRFSGRQFSNSRSEMNVSTLELGDSALYLCASSFWTGYGYTFGSGTRLTVV.

The rearrangement joins TRBV20-1 to TRBJ2-3; D not certain. There are 13 residues in the CDR3. Trimming cost V 4 bases and J 0 bases, with 8 bases left between them. Per germline, CDR1 DFQATT and CDR2 SNEGSKA (reference sequence). CDR3 coding DNA: TGCAGTGCTAAAGAGACTAGCACAGATACGCAGTATTTT. This translates into CSAKETSTDTQYF.

This clonotype has only a few counts. CDR3 in DNA: TGCGCCAGCTGGGATAGCGGGGGAAGCTCCAATGAGCAGTTCTTC. Amino acid sequence: CASWDSGGSSNEQFF. This chain joins TRBV10-2 and TRBJ2-1, with TRBD2 matching over 9 bases. The CDR3 is 15 amino acids. The germline V gene encodes CDR1 WSHSY and CDR2 SAAADI. Trimming removed 8 bases from V and 6 bases from J; junction bases left unmatched: 11.

The rearrangement joins TRBV29-1 to TRBJ1-5, with no clear D. The germline CDR1 and CDR2 sequences are SQVTM and ANQGSEA. V was clipped by 5 bases and J by 1 base, with 12 bases between them. This CDR3 has 14 residues. The CDR3 loop is CSVRTPGSNQPQHF. CDR3 coding DNA: TGCAGCGTTCGGACCCCGGGGAGCAATCAGCCCCAGCATTTT.

The V gene is TRBV29-1, the J gene TRBJ2-1; 10 bases agree with TRBD2. Germline CDR1 SQVTM, CDR2 ANQGSEA. This CDR3 is 15 amino acids long. J lost 3 bases, V lost 6 bases, and 8 bases had no gene match. CDR3 protein: CSVGGLAGVYNEQFF. CDR3 DNA sequence: TGCAGCGTCGGGGGGCTAGCGGGGGTCTACAATGAGCAGTTCTTC.

This clonotype was counted between two and nine times. This chain uses TRBV4-2 with TRBJ1-5, with D possibly being TRBD1 (5 bases). Germline CDR1 is LGHNA and CDR2 is YNFKEQ. V lost 1 base, J lost 2 bases, and 12 bases lay in between. The CDR3 is 16 amino acids. The CDR3 coding sequence is TGTGCCAGCAGCCAAGTTTTGGCAGGGCGCAATCAGCCCCAGCATTTT. This sequence encodes CASSQVLAGRNQPQHF.

This clonotype has ten or more counts. The genes are TRBV30 and TRBJ2-1; D perhaps matches TRBD1 (6 bases). This CDR3 has 13 amino acids. The V gene lost 2 bases and the J gene lost 9 bases, with 14 bases spanning the gap. From germline, CDR1 is GTSNPN and CDR2 SVGIG (reference sequence). For the CDR3, the DNA is TGTGCCTGGAGTTGGACTTTGGGGGCTGAGCAGTTCTTC. Amino acid sequence: CAWSWTLGAEQFF.

In DNA, the CDR3 is TGTGCCAGCGGGGAGCGGGGGAAAGAGCCCCAGCATTTT. Translated, it gives CASGERGKEPQHF. The genes are TRBV12-3 or TRBV12-4 and TRBJ1-5; possibly TRBD1 for D (5 bases). This CDR3 is built from 13 residues. V was cut by 8 bases and J by 8 bases, with 16 bases left in between.

The rearrangement links TRBV6-1 to TRBJ1-3; maybe TRBD1 (5 bases). Germline V gene lookup returns CDR1 MNHNS and CDR2 SASEGT. V dropped 6 bases and J dropped 0 bases, with 18 bases sitting between them. This CDR3 contains 17 residues. The CDR3 sequence is CASSPTLSTDSGNTIYF. The CDR3 coding sequence is TGTGCCAGCAGCCCTACACTCTCGACAGACTCTGGAAACACCATATATTTT.

This clonotype was counted between two and nine times. This chain links TRBV28 with TRBJ2-7, with 11 positions matching TRBD1. V gave up 4 bases and J gave up 9 bases; unmatched junction bases: 11. The CDR3 loop spans 15 amino acids. CDR1 is MDHEN, CDR2 SYDVKM, per germline. The CDR3 DNA is TGTGCCAGCAGTTGGGACAGGGGGTATTTGTGGGCGCAGTACTTC. Amino acids: CASSWDRGYLWAQYF.

The V gene is TRBV12-3 or TRBV12-4, the J gene TRBJ2-7, with a possible D match to TRBD1 (6 bases). Trimming pared 4 bases from V and 0 bases from J, leaving 10 bases between. The CDR3 has 14 residues. Here the CDR3 reads CASSSDRYSYEQYF. The CDR3 DNA sequence: TGTGCCAGCAGTTCCGACAGGTACTCCTACGAGCAGTACTTC.

Only a few counts were recorded for this clonotype. This chain links TRBV7-3 with TRBJ1-1; D possibly corresponds to TRBD1 (6 bases). From germline, CDR1 is SGHTA and CDR2 FQGTGA. Trimming took off 4 bases at V and 3 bases at J, with 9 bases between the two ends. CDR3 length: 13 residues. CDR3 protein: CASSSHRDTEAFF. CDR3 sequence (DNA): TGTGCCAGCAGCTCGCACAGGGACACTGAAGCTTTCTTT.

This clonotype appeared a few times. The J gene is TRBJ2-1, the V gene TRBV20-1, with 9 bases identical to TRBD2. V trimming: 0 bases; J trimming: 4 bases; junction bases outside the gene matches: 10. Per the germline V gene, CDR1 is DFQATT and CDR2 is SNEGSKA (reference sequence). The CDR3 is 17 amino acids. Here the CDR3 reads CSARDIVKSGGYNEQFF. The CDR3 DNA is TGCAGTGCTAGAGATATTGTCAAGAGCGGGGGGTACAATGAGCAGTTCTTC.

This clonotype turned up a few times. This sequence joins TRBV20-1 and TRBJ2-5; 8 nucleotides line up with TRBD1. This CDR3 is built from 13 residues. J was trimmed by 5 bases and V by 5 bases; bases with no gene match: 7. Germline V lookup: CDR1 DFQATT, CDR2 SNEGSKA (reference sequence). The CDR3 loop reads CSARTGWGETQYF. The CDR3 DNA sequence: TGCAGTGCTCGGACAGGGTGGGGGGAGACCCAGTACTTC.

This clonotype was found once. The junction differs from germline at one of its ends, possibly a read error. The genes are TRBV12-3 or TRBV12-4 and TRBJ2-5, with TRBD1 matching 9 bases. The CDR3 contains 15 residues. The CDR3 region has the DNA TGTGCCAGCAGCCCAGATTGGGACAGGGACGGGACCCAGTCCTTC. Amino acids: CASSPDWDRDGTQSF.